Here is one T cell receptor (beta chain) with its context. Which antigen it targets is not known. It has no much larger one-base neighbor in the sample; base qualities were not kept. These data originate in a study of cytomegalovirus exposure and HLA in healthy donors listed by TCRdb under 2017. About the study as a whole: An earlier analysis of 587 of the donors reported approximately 280 Gb of sequence data and roughly 120 million unique TCR beta sequences obtained from approximately 180 million T cells. Approximately 330 gigabases of sequencing data and around 85 million unique TCR sequences made up an early release that covered approximately 620 HLA-typed donors. Of the roughly 410 genotyped donors, over 80% were placed in the genetic ancestry cluster associated with self-reported Caucasian donors. The aim of the study was to test whether cataloging public T cell receptors could identify signatures of past pathogen exposure. The study used immunosequencing to profile the T cell repertoires of 600 to 850 subjects and linked those repertoires to cytomegalovirus serostatus. A separate validation cohort of roughly 130 different subjects was used in addition to the approximately 610-subject first cohort. To predict cytomegalovirus infection status, the study combined high-throughput TCR immunosequencing, statistical association of individual TCRs with disease status, and machine learning. A later analysis re-examined previously published TCR beta repertoires from hundreds of donors and added high-resolution HLA genotyping to investigate patterns of TCR occurrence. The later analysis used no new phenotypic data to find candidate immune exposures, relying instead on TCR beta sequences and their occurrence across donors. In an earlier analysis of a few hundred of the donors, high-throughput TCR beta sequencing was used to judge whether each TCR beta V gene segment behaved as functional or pseudogenic. Donor age, sex, ethnicity and CMV serostatus were collected together with the repertoire data. A later genetic analysis used genome-wide SNP genotypes for about 60% of the roughly 670 donors, treating that subset as a discovery cohort. All discovery cohort repertoires had been generated using a single sequencing platform. HLA typing included class I and class II loci at four-digit resolution. The number of typed donors differed by locus: 629-630 for A, B, C, DRB1 and DQB1; some 500 for DQA1; around 580 for DPA1; and about 450 for DPB1. Because of strong linkage in the cohort, roughly five DR-DQ haplotypes were treated as single units for association and clustering. Across under 500 genotyped donors of the cohort, an average of 235,054 unique TCR beta nucleotide sequences per donor were sequenced, and 15% to 20% of those sequences were non-productive.

Broad study findings and their caveats: The presence/absence analyses assumed that sequencing depth was roughly uniform across donors, and that assumption may not be true. Because some donors lacked HLA typing at each locus, the association tests relied only on the typed subset. Specific HLA alleles were associated with 15,000 to 20,000 TCR beta sequences at a false discovery rate of 0.05 in a later analysis. In an earlier analysis of 500 to 650 of the donors, most TCR beta V segments appeared in productive rearrangements about 90% or about 30% of the time, broadly matching IMGT annotations. Across donors, most TCR sequences were observed very rarely, whereas some public TCRs were present in many individuals. Linkage disequilibrium might explain the correlated functional status among segregating V segments, but an unknown experimental factor could not be ruled out. In both the original and validation cohorts, the classifier was reported to diagnose cytomegalovirus status with high specificity and sensitivity. In a later genetic analysis, a missense DCLRE1C variant was associated with V-gene and J-gene trimming of TCR beta chains, and the association was replicated in an independent cohort. A few of the identified cytomegalovirus-associated TCR beta chains were confirmed in vitro to be specific for cytomegalovirus antigens. In a later genetic analysis, fewer N-insertions in productive TCRs were reported among donors in an Asian-associated ancestry cluster than the approximately 670-donor mean. A total of some 180 TCR beta chains were listed by the study as associated with cytomegalovirus. In a later analysis, HLA-associated TCR beta chains were found to be more clonally expanded and to have lower generation probabilities than equally common non-associated chains. A further reported finding was that TCR beta sequences accurately predicted the HLA-A and HLA-B alleles for most subjects in the first cohort. About 17 rarely observed V segments, including chromosome 9 orphons, were excluded from the earlier analysis of several hundred of the donors because counts were too low. It was suggested by the authors that the approach could potentially be generalized to other disease states and immunological phenotypes. A group of highly shared sequence variants was considered likely to be a technical artifact of the sequencing pipeline. In this cohort, only TCR beta chains were sequenced, and detectable features were limited by the absence of alpha or paired-chain data. In a later analysis, TCR association rates were found to vary across HLA loci, with the most associated TCRs seen for DRB1 alleles and the fewest for HLA-C alleles. According to a later analysis, parvovirus B19, influenza, CMV and Epstein-Barr virus appeared linked to several top co-occurrence clusters. A later analysis found that most CMV-associated TCR beta chains appeared HLA-restricted, with HLA associations seemingly driven largely by CMV exposure. Assigning TCR associations to individual alleles was difficult when HLA alleles, especially DR and DQ, strongly co-occurred. For the cohort, immune exposure information was limited to CMV serostatus.

In total, roughly 670 healthy bone marrow donors made up the cohort. At the time of sampling, every cohort member was nominally healthy, though immune exposures that went unrecorded were likely present. The donor was CMV seronegative and belonged to the group of under 400 seronegative cohort members. Every donor gave a peripheral blood sample, and the peripheral blood mononuclear cells from that sample were used for TCR beta sequencing. The Qiagen DNeasy Blood Extraction Kit was used to extract genomic DNA from the blood cell samples. Libraries came from the immunoSEQ multiplex PCR assay. The multiplex PCR relied on a mix of 60 forward primers for TCR Vbeta segments and 13 reverse primers for TCR Jbeta segments. The CDR3 region of rearranged TCR beta genes was amplified from genomic DNA by a multiplex PCR assay. The amplified TCR beta libraries were sequenced on the Illumina HiSeq System as 87-base-pair reads. The published analysis was carried out like this. In a later analysis, some 80 million unique TCR beta chains were counted across the roughly 700 repertoires, and roughly 9.9 million of these chains were shared by at least two donors. Raw reads were error-corrected and collapsed into unique sequences with a nearest-neighbor algorithm that merged closely related sequences to remove PCR and sequencing errors. V, D and J gene segments were assigned by aligning CDR3 sequences to IMGT reference sequences. For a sequence to be retained, a match of at least six nucleotides was required to both a V gene segment and a J gene segment. Rearrangements were classified as productive when the CDR3 lacked stop codons and remained in frame with V and J, and all other rearrangements were classified as non-productive. CDR3 was defined by IMGT convention, running from the second conserved V-encoded cysteine to the conserved J-encoded phenylalanine. The earlier analysis of around 640 of the donors excluded sequences that lacked an unambiguous match to a single V gene segment. An earlier analysis of 587 of the donors classified V segments as functional when productive rearrangements were above 56.7% and as segregating when the standard deviation between donors was above 5%. A statistical classification framework was developed to diagnose cytomegalovirus status using the catalog of TCR beta chain sequences. In a later analysis, V and J genes were assigned by comparing TCR nucleotide sequences against IMGT/GENE-DB human TR gene sequences. In a later analysis, CDR3 sequences and most-parsimonious VDJ recombination scenarios were assigned using the TCRdist pipeline. In a later analysis, every TCR beta chain was defined by the combination of its CDR3 amino acid sequence and its V-gene family, and reads without a unique V-gene family were dropped. To address suspected cross-contamination and a sequencing artifact, a later analysis removed approximately 600 highly shared, low-generation-probability nucleotide sequences. In a later analysis, a clonal expansion index for each public chain was calculated from normalized within-repertoire ranks of inferred template counts. Generation probabilities in a later analysis came from a VDJ recombination model fitted to out-of-frame rearrangements, and those results were checked against IGoR. In a later analysis, hypergeometric tests were used to score TCR-TCR, TCR-HLA and TCR-CMV co-occurrence, with a repertoire-size bias correction applied to TCR pairs. To estimate false discovery rates, a later analysis permuted the HLA or CMV assignments 20 times. A later analysis grouped co-occurring TCRs with DBSCAN, adding TCRdist sequence similarity when clustering within HLA-allele-positive subsets. For co-occurrence clustering, repertoires with fewer than 30,000 or more than 120,000 public chains were excluded, along with roughly 5 repertoires with anomalous nucleotide sharing. TCRdb retrieved this table from immuneACCESS and kept in-frame rearrangements only. Not all clones are present; in checked studies, unresolved V genes account for under half, and no reason is known for the remainder. V, J and clone size reflect that table, while D and trimming were determined from the DNA. For this sample the table gives 200,000 to 250,000 clones, of which 60% to 80% were detected only once. 1.5% to 2% of the sample lies in the top ten.

The receptor's source is a woman aged 25 to 45 in good health and CMV-seronegative. The sequenced sample was PBMCs.

Here the CDR3 is given as CASSFHASGRFEQFF. The sequence in DNA is TGTGCCAGCAGCTTTCATGCTAGCGGGAGATTTGAGCAGTTCTTC. This chain is built from TRBV7-3 and TRBJ2-1; TRBD2 fits 10 bases in the junction. Its CDR3 holds 15 amino acids, cysteine through phenylalanine. Only the CDR3 region is kept as DNA, spanning 45 bases read in frame from base 1. In the germline V gene, CDR1 corresponds to SGHTA and CDR2 to FQGTGA. V ends up 3 bases short and J 9 bases short, with an unmatched junction base count of 8.